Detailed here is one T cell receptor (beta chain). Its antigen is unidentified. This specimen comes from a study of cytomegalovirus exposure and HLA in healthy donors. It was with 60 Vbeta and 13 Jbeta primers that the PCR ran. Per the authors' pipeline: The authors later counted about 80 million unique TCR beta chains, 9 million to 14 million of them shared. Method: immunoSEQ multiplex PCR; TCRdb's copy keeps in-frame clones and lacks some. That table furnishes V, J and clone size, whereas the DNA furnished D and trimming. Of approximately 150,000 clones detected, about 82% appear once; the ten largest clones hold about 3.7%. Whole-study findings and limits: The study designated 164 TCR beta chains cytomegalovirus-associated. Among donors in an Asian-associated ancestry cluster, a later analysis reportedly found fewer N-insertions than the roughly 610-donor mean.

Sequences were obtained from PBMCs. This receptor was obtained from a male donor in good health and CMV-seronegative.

CDR3 sequence (DNA): TGTGCCAGCAGCCTACCCAGGGGCTACGAGCAGTACTTC. Translation gives CASSLPRGYEQYF. This chain links TRBV28 with TRBJ2-7; TRBD1 might be the D (6 bases). Germline CDR1 MDHEN, CDR2 SYDVKM. The CDR3 sequence is 13 residues long. Trimming removed 6 bases at V and 3 bases at J, with 12 bases between.